The 19 T cell receptor beta chains below come from one sample, sequenced in a study of early T cells in non-severe SARS-CoV-2 infection. From the 5' RACE reads, TCRdb called clonotypes with MiXCR, one entry per CDR3 protein. The sample has some 40,000 distinct CDR3 sequences, 3.9% seen once. Sequencing input: whole blood. The receptors here all came from an adult who was a healthcare worker with PCR-confirmed SARS-CoV-2 infection or an uninfected control (not recorded which).

Ten or more counts support this clonotype. The chain couples TRBV24-1 to TRBJ1-2; D not resolved. V lost 9 bases and J 3 bases, leaving 10 bases between the germline ends. This CDR3 has 12 amino acids. Per germline, CDR1 KGHDR and CDR2 SFDVKD. The CDR3 spells CATSDNYYGYTF. The CDR3 nucleotides are TGTGCCACCTCAGACAACTACTATGGCTACACCTTC.

At least ten counts were recorded for this clonotype. The V and J genes are TRBV5-1 and TRBJ1-1; D might be TRBD1 (5 bases). The ends were cut back, 4 bases at V and 1 base at J, with 11 bases in the middle. This CDR3 is 14 amino acids long. Germline V gene data show CDR1 as SGHRS and CDR2 as YFSETQ. The CDR3 region has the DNA TGCGCCAGCAGCACCATGACAGAGAACACTGAAGCTTTCTTT. Residues: CASSTMTENTEAFF. The full variable domain, rest sourced from reference TRBV5-1 and TRBJ1-1, is KAGVTQTPRYLIKTRGQQVTLSCSPISGHRSVSWYQQTPGQGLQFLFEYFSETQRNKGNFPGRFSGRQFSNSRSEMNVSTLELGDSALYLCASSTMTENTEAFFGQGTRLTVV.

In its sample, this clonotype was seen many times. The gene calls are TRBV3-1 and TRBJ2-3; TRBD2 agrees at 12 bases. From germline, CDR1 is LGHDT and CDR2 YNNKEL (reference sequence). With 5 bases clipped from V and 3 bases from J, the junction kept 6 bases outside the gene matches. The CDR3 extends over 16 amino acids. CDR3 in amino acids: CASSVLAGGLTDTQYF. The CDR3 DNA follows: TGTGCCAGCAGCGTACTAGCGGGAGGATTGACAGATACGCAGTATTTT.

As for this clonotype: Just one base apart from a much larger clone, this may be a read error. The chain employs TRBV7-8 and TRBJ2-1; 10 nucleotides agree with TRBD2. The CDR3 sequence is 16 residues long. Germline CDR1 is SGHVS and CDR2 is FQNEAQ. In nucleotides, the CDR3 is TGTGCCAGCAGCCCCCGACTAGCGGGTATCTACAATGTGCAGTTCTTC. This sequence encodes CASSPRLAGIYNVQFF.

This CDR3 reads CASTPQRAGVREQYF. The DNA of the CDR3 is TGTGCCAGCACCCCCCAAAGGGCGGGAGTAAGGGAGCAGTACTTC. The chain combines TRBV6-2 or TRBV6-3 with TRBJ2-7, with 7 positions matching TRBD2. CDR3 size: 15 residues. Germline CDR1 and CDR2: MNHEY and SVGEGT. The junction had 16 bases not matched to a gene; V was cut back by 7 bases and J by 7 bases.

This clonotype was observed at least ten times. The V call is TRBV3-1, the J call TRBJ2-7; 10 bases fit TRBD1. Germline V CDR1 and CDR2: LGHDT, YNNKEL (reference sequence). The CDR3 runs to 14 residues. The V gene end was trimmed by 5 bases and the J gene end by 7 bases; junction bases not matched to a gene: 8. The CDR3 spells CASSSRTGGGEQYV. The CDR3 nucleotides read TGTGCCAGCAGCTCGAGGACAGGGGGGGGAGAGCAGTACGTC.

The sample holds many counts of this clonotype. This chain links TRBV5-1 with TRBJ1-4; no reliable D call. Germline assignment: CDR1 SGHRS and CDR2 YFSETQ. Trimming stripped 4 bases from V and 6 bases from J, with 13 bases between. The CDR3 extends over 14 amino acids. The CDR3, as DNA: TGCGCCAGCAGCCCCGAAGCAACATATGAAAAACTGTTTTTT. It translates to CASSPEATYEKLFF.

This clonotype was detected many times. The chain links TRBV11-2 to TRBJ2-1, with TRBD2 as a possible D gene (6 bases). Germline assignment: CDR1 SGHAT and CDR2 FQNNGV. The CDR3 is 16 residues long. Deletions cut 1 base from V and 4 bases from J, with 14 bases between. The CDR3 DNA is TGTGCCAGCAGCTTAGGGCCTGGGACTGGATACAATGAGCAGTTCTTC. Translated: CASSLGPGTGYNEQFF. Using reference TRBV11-2 and TRBJ2-1 for the parts outside the CDR3, the full variable domain is EAGVAQSPRYKIIEKRQSVAFWCNPISGHATLYWYQQILGQGPKLLIQFQNNGVVDDSQLPKDRFSAERLKGVDSTLKIQPAKLEDSAVYLCASSLGPGTGYNEQFFGPGTRLTVL.

The table lists this clonotype with many counts. The chain couples TRBV18 to TRBJ2-6; TRBD1 might be the D (6 bases). The CDR3 is 16 residues long. Looked up from germline, CDR1 is KGHSH and CDR2 is LQKENI. V lost 6 bases, J lost 1 base, and 13 bases lay in between. The CDR3 DNA is TGTGCCAGCTCTGACAGGCCGACATCTGGGGCCAACGTCCTGACTTTC. It translates to CASSDRPTSGANVLTF. Variable domain in full (rest from reference TRBV18 and TRBJ2-6): NAGVMQNPRHLVRRRGQEARLRCSPMKGHSHVYWYRQLPEEGLKFMVYLQKENIIDESGMPKERFSAEFPKEGPSILRIQQVVRGDSAAYFCASSDRPTSGANVLTFGAGSRLTVL.

This clonotype was found a few times. V and J are TRBV12-3 or TRBV12-4 and TRBJ2-6, with D perhaps matching TRBD2 (7 bases). Trimming cost V 3 bases and J 0 bases, with 12 bases left between them. There are 17 residues in the CDR3. For the CDR3, the DNA is TGTGCCAGCAGTTTGGGGGGGCTCTCCTCTGGGGCCAACGTCCTGACTTTC. This encodes CASSLGGLSSGANVLTF.

This clonotype was seen at least ten times. CDR3 residues: CSLRAHEQFF. The CDR3, as DNA: TGCAGCCTCAGGGCCCATGAGCAGTTCTTC. The J gene is TRBJ2-1, the V gene TRBV20-1; possibly TRBD1 for D (5 bases). Germline V gene sequence: CDR1 DFQATT, CDR2 SNEGSKA (reference sequence). The CDR3 contains 10 residues.

Only a few counts were recorded for this clonotype. The chain uses TRBV7-9 and TRBJ2-7, with 9 nucleotides matching TRBD2. This CDR3 is 16 amino acids long. Germline V gives CDR1 SEHNR, CDR2 FQNEAQ (reference sequence). J lost 5 bases, V lost 5 bases, and 13 bases had no gene match. CDR3 in DNA: TGTGCCAGCAGCCTACCCCTAGCGGGAAGTCTTAACGAGCAGTACTTC. It yields the protein CASSLPLAGSLNEQYF.

This clonotype was detected ten times or more. The chain joins TRBV29-1 to TRBJ2-4; D might be TRBD2 (7 bases). The V gene lost 3 bases and the J gene lost 8 bases, with 11 bases spanning the gap. CDR1 SQVTM and CDR2 ANQGSEA come from the germline V gene. The CDR3 is 12 amino acids. The CDR3 nucleotides are TGCAGCGTTGATGGGGGGGCTGACATTCAGTACTTC. Translated, it gives CSVDGGADIQYF.

The gene calls are TRBV20-1 and TRBJ2-1; TRBD2 is a possible D gene (6 bases). The V end lost 3 bases, the J end lost 3 bases, and 12 bases lay between the germline ends. The CDR3 consists of 14 residues. CDR1 is DFQATT, CDR2 SNEGSKA, per germline (reference sequence). The CDR3 protein is CSARSWRDYNEQFF. The CDR3 nucleotides read TGCAGTGCTAGGTCCTGGCGGGACTACAATGAGCAGTTCTTC.

This clonotype was counted many times. The rearrangement links TRBV4-3 to TRBJ1-1; D remains unclear. Trimming took off 0 bases at V and 7 bases at J, with 12 bases between the two ends. Per the germline V gene, CDR1 is LGHNA and CDR2 is YSLEER. The CDR3 runs to 14 residues. The CDR3 is CASSQEVFGYEAFF. The DNA of the CDR3 is TGCGCCAGCAGCCAAGAAGTATTCGGATATGAAGCTTTCTTT.

This clonotype was recorded at least ten times. The V gene is TRBV11-3, the J gene TRBJ2-1; TRBD2 is a possible D gene (6 bases). Trimming removed 5 bases at V and 9 bases at J, with 17 bases between. Germline V gene sequence: CDR1 SGHNT, CDR2 YENEEA. This CDR3 comprises 14 residues. In nucleotides, the CDR3 is TGTGCCAGCAGCCCCTCTAGCGTAAGTGGTGAGCAGTTCTTC. Translating gives CASSPSSVSGEQFF.

In its sample, this clonotype was seen a few times. The chain combines TRBV7-9 with TRBJ2-2; D not certain. CDR3 length equals 14 residues. Germline assignment: CDR1 SEHNR and CDR2 FQNEAQ (reference sequence). Between the trimmed V and J ends, which lost 1 base and 6 bases, there was a span of 9 bases. CDR3 bases: TGTGCCAGCAGCTTAGACGCCGGTCCCGGGGAGCTGTTTTTT. Translation: CASSLDAGPGELFF.

This rearrangement joins TRBV20-1 to TRBJ1-2; 9 bases fit TRBD1. V shed 0 bases and J 7 bases; nucleotides not matched to a gene: 6. The germline gives CDR1 DFQATT, CDR2 SNEGSKA (reference sequence). The CDR3 sequence is 14 residues long. CDR3 amino acids: CSARDEQGAGGYTF. The CDR3 region has the DNA TGCAGTGCTAGAGATGAACAGGGGGCAGGTGGCTACACCTTC.

Only a few counts were recorded for this clonotype. The rearrangement joins TRBV20-1 to TRBJ1-1; a possible D gene is TRBD1 (6 bases). The CDR3 contains 12 residues. V gave up 1 base and J gave up 6 bases, with 9 bases separating them. In germline, CDR1 is DFQATT, CDR2 SNEGSKA (reference sequence). CDR3 coding DNA: TGCAGTGCTAGAGTTGGGGGCGCTGAAGCTTTCTTT. It yields the protein CSARVGGAEAFF.